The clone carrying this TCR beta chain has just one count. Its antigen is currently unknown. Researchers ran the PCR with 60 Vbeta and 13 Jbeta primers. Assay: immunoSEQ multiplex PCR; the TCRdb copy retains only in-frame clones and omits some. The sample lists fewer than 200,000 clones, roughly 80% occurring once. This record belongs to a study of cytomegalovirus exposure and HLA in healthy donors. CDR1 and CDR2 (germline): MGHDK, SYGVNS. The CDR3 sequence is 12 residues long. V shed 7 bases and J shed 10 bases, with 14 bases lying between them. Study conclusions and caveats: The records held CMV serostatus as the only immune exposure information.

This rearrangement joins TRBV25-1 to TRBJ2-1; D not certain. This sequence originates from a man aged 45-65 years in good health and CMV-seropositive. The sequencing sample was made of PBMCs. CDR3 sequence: CASILEPAEQFF. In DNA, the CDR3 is TGTGCCAGCATCCTAGAACCAGCGGAGCAGTTCTTC. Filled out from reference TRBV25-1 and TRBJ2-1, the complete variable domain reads EADIYQTPRYLVIGTGKKITLECSQTMGHDKMYWYQQDPGMELHLIHYSYGVNSTEKGDLSSESTVSRIRTEHFPLTLESARPSHTSQYLCASILEPAEQFFGPGTRLTVL.